The 19 T cell receptor beta chains in this list originate from one sample, sequenced in a study of CD8+ T cells in alopecia areata. RNA was isolated and reverse transcribed to cDNA, the sequencing template. Profiled with immunoSEQ multiplex PCR; TCRdb holds only in-frame clones, not every one. This sample has under 250,000 clones, with around three fifths found just once. Treatment defined: oral pan-JAK inhibitor, 5-10 mg twice daily. The sample in question was CD4+ T cells sorted from blood, obtained at week 4, from a patient treated with tofacitinib. The receptors stem from a human donor with alopecia areata.

This clone was detected only a few times. V gene TRBV6-6 combines with J gene TRBJ1-5; TRBD1 is a possible D gene (6 bases). Germline V CDR1 and CDR2: MNHNY, SVGAGI (reference sequence). Trimming shortened V by 2 bases and J by 1 base, and 12 bases separated the two germline ends. The CDR3 is made up of 16 amino acids. The CDR3 bases are TGTGCCAGCAGTTACGAAGGGGGGGTAAGCAATCAGCCCCAGCATTTT. Protein product: CASSYEGGVSNQPQHF.

The chain couples TRBV7-8 to TRBJ2-7; D is perhaps TRBD1 (6 bases). Germline lookup yields CDR1 SGHVS and CDR2 FQNEAQ. V lost 1 base and J lost 4, with 11 bases in between. The CDR3 sequence is 14 residues long. Written as DNA, the CDR3 is TGTGCCAGCAGCTTAGTCAGGGGCGGGTACGAGCAGTACTTC. Amino acids: CASSLVRGGYEQYF.

With regard to this clone: One end of the junction does not line up with germline, which may come from a read error. J is TRBJ1-1 and V is TRBV5-6; perhaps TRBD1 as D (5 bases). Germline CDR1 reads SGHDT; CDR2 reads YYEEEE. The CDR3 runs to 15 residues. The CDR3 DNA sequence: TGTGCCAGCAGCCGTACGACATTGGGACCTTTCGACCCCCGCTTT. Translation gives CASSRTTLGPFDPRF.

The chain employs TRBV6-5 and TRBJ1-5; a possible D gene is TRBD1 (5 bases). The CDR3 spans 14 residues. CDR1 and CDR2 (germline): MNHEY, SVGAGI. Trimming shortened V by 2 bases and J by 12 bases, and 17 bases separated the two germline ends. The CDR3 coding sequence is TGTGCCAGCAGTTACAGCAGGGAAGCGACTCGCCAGCATTTT. Its protein is CASSYSREATRQHF.

DNA of the CDR3: TGCAGCGTTCTCGAAAGATCTGACCGGGTCTACACCTTC. Protein product: CSVLERSDRVYTF. The V and J genes are TRBV29-1 and TRBJ1-2; D gene unclear. Trimming removed 5 bases from V and 10 bases from J, with 20 bases in between. There are 13 residues in the CDR3. Germline V gives CDR1 SQVTM, CDR2 ANQGSEA.

This clone showed up just a few times. The rearrangement uses TRBV23-1 and TRBJ2-5, with unresolved D. Being an ORF, TRBV23-1 has a function that is uncertain. The CDR3 extends over 14 amino acids. Trimming pared 6 bases from V and 3 bases from J, leaving 14 bases between. CDR3 in DNA: TGCGCCAGCAGCCAAGCATCTGGGGAAGAGACCCAGTACTTC. Translating gives CASSQASGEETQYF.

This clone was seen only a few times. The chain employs TRBV7-2 and TRBJ1-1; D ambiguous. This CDR3 region has 13 residues. Germline V gene lookup returns CDR1 SGHTA and CDR2 FQGNSA. Between the trimmed V and J ends, which lost 5 bases and 9 bases, there was a span of 16 bases. CDR3 DNA sequence: TGTGCCAGCAGCGAGCAGTACCTAAAGCAAGCTTTCTTT. This encodes CASSEQYLKQAFF.

This clone appeared once. This chain connects TRBV2 to TRBJ1-1; 7 bases align to TRBD1. Looked up from germline, CDR1 is SNHLY and CDR2 is FYNNEI. V dropped 8 bases and J dropped 0; count of bases not matched to a gene: 6. The CDR3 length is 14 residues. As DNA, the CDR3 is TGTGCCAGCGCCGGGACAGCGCTGAACACTGAAGCTTTCTTT. Protein sequence: CASAGTALNTEAFF.

The chain combines TRBV6-6 with TRBJ2-7, with D perhaps matching TRBD1 or TRBD2 (5 bases each). Per germline, CDR1 MNHNY and CDR2 SVGAGI (reference sequence). CDR3 length: 13 residues. The ends were cut back, 4 bases at V and 3 bases at J, with 10 bases in the middle. CDR3 sequence reads: CASSWDGNYEQYF. In nucleotides, the CDR3 is TGTGCCAGCAGTTGGGACGGTAACTACGAGCAGTACTTC.

V and J are TRBV14 and TRBJ2-2, with D hard to call. V was cut by 4 bases and J by 3 bases, with 12 bases left in between. This CDR3 has 15 residues. Germline CDR1 is SGHDN and CDR2 is FVKESK. The CDR3 DNA reads as TGTGCCAGCAGCCCCAATATCCACTACACCGGGGAGCTGTTTTTT. Amino acids: CASSPNIHYTGELFF.

This sequence joins TRBV30 and TRBJ1-4; possible D gene TRBD1, 5 bases. V lost 0 bases to trimming and J lost 8 bases, with 13 bases between them. Germline V gene data show CDR1 as GTSNPN and CDR2 as SVGIG (reference sequence). This CDR3 is 14 amino acids long. The DNA for the CDR3 is TGTGCCTGGAGTGTATCGGGGCACCTAGAAAAACTGTTTTTT. Its protein product is CAWSVSGHLEKLFF.

The J gene is TRBJ2-2, the V gene TRBV15, with D maybe TRBD1 (5 bases). The CDR3 is made up of 17 amino acids. CDR1 and CDR2 from the germline V gene are LNHNV and YYDKDF (reference sequence). Trimming took 0 bases from V and 5 from J, leaving 16 bases between them. In nucleotides, the CDR3 is TGTGCCACCAGCAGAGATGCGGAAGGGGCGAGGACCGGGGAGCTGTTTTTT. This gives the protein CATSRDAEGARTGELFF.

This chain connects TRBV29-1 to TRBJ2-7, with TRBD1 matching 10 bases. This CDR3 spans 13 amino acids. Germline V gene data show CDR1 as SQVTM and CDR2 as ANQGSEA. V shed 3 bases, J shed 5 bases, and the junction held 4 bases outside the gene matches. For the CDR3, the DNA is TGCAGCGTTGATGCCGGGACAGGGGACGAGCAGTACTTC. Amino acid sequence: CSVDAGTGDEQYF.

This chain connects TRBV4-3 to TRBJ1-2, with D possibly TRBD1 on 6 matching bases. The CDR3 contains 14 residues. The V end was cut by 2 bases, the J end by 3 bases, with 10 bases between. Germline CDR1 reads LGHNA; CDR2 reads YSLEER. CDR3 amino acids: CASSQRTEDYGYTF. CDR3 DNA: TGCGCCAGCAGCCAAAGGACAGAGGACTATGGCTACACCTTC.

As concerns this clone: Compared with germline, one end of the junction differs, possibly owing to a read error. The CDR3 protein is CASSLAENSPLHF. In DNA form, the CDR3 reads TGTGCCTCGAGTCTTGCCGAAAATTCACCCCTCCACTTT. The rearrangement uses TRBV30 and TRBJ1-6; D is ambiguous. Looked up from germline, CDR1 is GTSNPN and CDR2 is SVGIG (reference sequence). This CDR3 has 13 amino acids.

The chain combines TRBV9 with TRBJ2-7; TRBD1 is a possible D gene (5 bases). This CDR3 comprises 14 residues. V was pared by 0 bases and J by 5 bases, with 12 bases between. CDR1 SGDLS and CDR2 YYNGEE come from the germline V gene. DNA for the CDR3: TGTGCCAGCAGCGTAGGACAGACCATCGACGAGCAGTACTTC. Its translation is CASSVGQTIDEQYF.

The chain employs TRBV7-8 and TRBJ1-2, with 8 positions matching TRBD1. The CDR3 spans 12 residues. Germline loops: CDR1 SGHVS, CDR2 FQNEAQ. Trimming at V came to 3 bases and at J to 13 bases, leaving 7 bases not matched to a gene. CDR3 nucleotides: TGTGCCAGCAGCTTTATCGGTGACAGGGGCACCTTC. This translates into CASSFIGDRGTF.

This rearrangement joins TRBV6-6 to TRBJ2-1, with D possibly matching TRBD2 (5 bases). The CDR3 is 11 residues long. V was cut by 7 bases and J by 15 bases, with 16 bases left in between. Looked up from germline, CDR1 is MNHNY and CDR2 is SVGAGI (reference sequence). CDR3 DNA: TGTGCCAGCAAAAGACGGGATAGCCTGTTCTTC. This sequence encodes CASKRRDSLFF.

This clone was seen a handful of times. This chain joins TRBV2 and TRBJ1-2; D is undetermined. This CDR3 is 11 amino acids long. The germline gives CDR1 SNHLY, CDR2 FYNNEI. V gave up 4 bases and J gave up 5 bases, with 5 bases separating them. DNA of the CDR3: TGTGCCAGCAGTGGAGTTTATGGCTACACCTTC. Protein product: CASSGVYGYTF.